Listed here are 9 T cell receptor beta chains from one sample, sequenced in a study of naive and memory T cell subsets. The SP2 primer and nested alpha and beta constant region primers amplified ligated cDNA in four rounds. TCRdb reprocessed the 5' RACE reads with MiXCR, giving one entry per CDR3 protein. The sample has more than 55,000 distinct CDR3 sequences, around 8% seen once. The library had UMIs added by 3' ligation of an oligonucleotide to TCR cDNA. These receptors were taken from a female donor in good health.

The V call is TRBV12-3 or TRBV12-4, the J call TRBJ2-7; D is perhaps TRBD1 (6 bases). This CDR3 has 15 amino acids. Trimming removed 3 bases at V and 1 base at J, with 13 bases between. The chain's CDR3 is CASSFGQGLSYEQYF. In DNA, the CDR3 is TGTGCCAGCAGTTTCGGGCAGGGGCTATCCTACGAGCAGTACTTC.

V gene TRBV6-5 combines with J gene TRBJ2-2; 10 bases align to TRBD1. Germline V gene sequence: CDR1 MNHEY, CDR2 SVGAGI. Trimming removed 2 bases from V and 4 bases from J; junction bases left unmatched: 4. The CDR3 is made up of 16 amino acids. The CDR3 protein is CASSYPGQGGTGELFF. The CDR3 coding sequence is TGTGCCAGCAGTTACCCCGGACAGGGGGGCACCGGGGAGCTGTTTTTT.

The CDR3 nucleotides read TGTGCCAGCAGCCCCGCCGCCAATCAGCCCCAGCATTTT. It encodes CASSPAANQPQHF. This chain links TRBV12-3 or TRBV12-4 with TRBJ1-5; D is undetermined. The CDR3 consists of 13 residues. V was pared by 6 bases and J by 3 bases, with 9 bases between.

This clonotype was seen repeatedly, ten times or more. The chain carries TRBV12-3 or TRBV12-4 and TRBJ1-4; possible D gene TRBD1, 5 bases. V lost 3 bases to trimming and J lost 3 bases, with 14 bases between them. This CDR3 contains 16 residues. The DNA for the CDR3 is TGTGCCAGCAGTTTCTTCGGTTGGGGCTCTAATGAAAAACTGTTTTTT. Translating it yields CASSFFGWGSNEKLFF.

The chain's CDR3 is CASSYGQGAEGYTF. CDR3 DNA: TGTGCCAGCAGCTACGGACAGGGGGCTGAAGGCTACACCTTC. The gene calls are TRBV4-2 and TRBJ1-2; 11 bases fit TRBD1. V shed 5 bases, J shed 8 bases, and the junction held 7 bases outside the gene matches. This CDR3 spans 14 amino acids. The germline gives CDR1 LGHNA, CDR2 YNFKEQ.

This clonotype was seen at least ten times. The chain employs TRBV7-2 and TRBJ2-7; D is possibly TRBD1 (5 bases). The CDR3 contains 16 residues. Germline CDR1 is SGHTA and CDR2 is FQGNSA. V shed 5 bases and J shed 2 bases, with 19 bases lying between them. CDR3 amino acids: CASSQGPGHNTYEQYF. The CDR3 DNA is TGTGCCAGCAGCCAAGGCCCAGGACATAATACCTACGAGCAGTACTTC.

At least ten counts were recorded for this clonotype. This chain joins TRBV5-1 and TRBJ1-2, with TRBD1 matching 8 bases. Germline V gene lookup returns CDR1 SGHRS and CDR2 YFSETQ. There are 13 residues in the CDR3. Trimming cost V 4 bases and J 6 bases; bases outside gene matches: 5. The CDR3 nucleotides are TGCGCCAGCAGCCAGACAGGGGTCAATGGCTACACCTTC. Translating gives CASSQTGVNGYTF. The variable domain in full, with the rest retrieved from reference TRBV5-1 and TRBJ1-2, is KAGVTQTPRYLIKTRGQQVTLSCSPISGHRSVSWYQQTPGQGLQFLFEYFSETQRNKGNFPGRFSGRQFSNSRSEMNVSTLELGDSALYLCASSQTGVNGYTFGSGTRLTVV.

This clonotype was recorded at least ten times. The rearrangement joins TRBV18 to TRBJ1-2; D gene ambiguous. The CDR3 is 16 residues long. Germline V gene data show CDR1 as KGHSH and CDR2 as LQKENI. Trimming removed 3 bases from V and 2 bases from J, with 16 bases in between. The chain's CDR3 is CASSPRITDGNYGYTF. In DNA, the CDR3 is TGTGCCAGCTCACCTCGTATTACCGACGGGAACTATGGCTACACCTTC. Based on the CDR3 plus reference TRBV18 and TRBJ1-2, the full variable domain is NAGVMQNPRHLVRRRGQEARLRCSPMKGHSHVYWYRQLPEEGLKFMVYLQKENIIDESGMPKERFSAEFPKEGPSILRIQQVVRGDSAAYFCASSPRITDGNYGYTFGSGTRLTVV.

At least ten counts were recorded for this clonotype. The V gene is TRBV7-2, the J gene TRBJ1-4; D gene ambiguous. This CDR3 is 12 amino acids long. V gave up 1 base and J gave up 10 bases, with 7 bases separating them. Germline CDR1 reads SGHTA; CDR2 reads FQGNSA. CDR3 DNA sequence: TGTGCCAGCAGCTTAGTCAGCGGAAAACTGTTTTTT. Its protein product is CASSLVSGKLFF.